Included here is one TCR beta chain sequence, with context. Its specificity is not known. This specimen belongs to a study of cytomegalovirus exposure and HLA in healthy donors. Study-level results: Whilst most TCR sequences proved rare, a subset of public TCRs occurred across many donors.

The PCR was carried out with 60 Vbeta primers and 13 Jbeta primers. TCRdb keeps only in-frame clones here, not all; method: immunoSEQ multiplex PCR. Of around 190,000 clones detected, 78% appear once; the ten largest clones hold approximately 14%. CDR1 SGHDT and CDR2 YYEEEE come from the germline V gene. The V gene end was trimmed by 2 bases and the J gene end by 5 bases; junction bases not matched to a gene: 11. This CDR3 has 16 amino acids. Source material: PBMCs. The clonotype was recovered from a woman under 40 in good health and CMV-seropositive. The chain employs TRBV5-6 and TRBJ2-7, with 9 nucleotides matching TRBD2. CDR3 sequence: CASSLGASGIFHEQYF. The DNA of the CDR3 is TGTGCCAGCAGCTTAGGGGCTAGCGGGATCTTCCACGAGCAGTACTTC. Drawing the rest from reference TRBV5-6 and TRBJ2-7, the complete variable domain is DAGVTQSPTHLIKTRGQQVTLRCSPKSGHDTVSWYQQALGQGPQFIFQYYEEEERQRGNFPDRFSGHQFPNYSSELNVNALLLGDSALYLCASSLGASGIFHEQYFGPGTRLTVT.